Here is one T cell receptor (beta chain) with its context. CDR3 length equals 19 residues. In germline, CDR1 is SEHNR, CDR2 FQNEAQ (reference sequence). Germline trimming cut 1 base from V and 0 bases from J; bases unmatched to any gene: 10. The source of the sample is a study of blood T cell repertoires in COVID-19. Method: immunoSEQ multiplex PCR; TCRdb's copy keeps in-frame clones and lacks some. Among a few hundred thousand clones listed, approximately 83% were seen once. The chain is built from TRBV7-9 and TRBJ1-3; 9 bases fit TRBD1. The clonotype originates from a man aged 45-65 years who had recovered from COVID-19. Specimen: PBMCs or T cells enriched from blood (not recorded which). The CDR3 sequence: CASSLVGTGIRSSGNTIYF. For the CDR3, the DNA is TGTGCCAGCAGCTTAGTTGGGACAGGGATCCGTTCCTCTGGAAACACCATATATTTT.